These 10 T cell receptor beta chains were all obtained from the same sample, sequenced in a study of T cell responses to AZD1222 COVID-19 vaccine. Profiling relied on immunoSEQ multiplex PCR, and the TCRdb table lists in-frame clones only, not all of them. The data hold about 110,000 clones, with just under 95% observed a single time. The input for sequencing was peripheral blood, taken 28 days after the second AZD1222 dose. The origin of the receptors is an adult who received the AZD1222 COVID-19 vaccine.

V and J are TRBV7-2 and TRBJ2-1, with D perhaps assigned TRBD1 or TRBD2 (5 bases each). The V and J ends lost 4 bases and 6 bases respectively, with 16 bases between them. Germline V gives CDR1 SGHTA, CDR2 FQGNSA. The CDR3 spans 15 residues. CDR3 DNA sequence: TGTGCCAGCAGCTCAGACGGATCGAGGGGCAATGAGCAGTTCTTC. Translating gives CASSSDGSRGNEQFF.

The rearrangement joins TRBV29-1 to TRBJ1-6; D possibly corresponds to TRBD1 (5 bases). From germline, CDR1 is SQVTM and CDR2 ANQGSEA. Deletions cut 6 bases from V and 0 bases from J, with 9 bases between. The CDR3 length is 14 residues. The CDR3: CSVGTVSYNSPLHF. DNA for the CDR3: TGCAGCGTCGGGACGGTCTCCTATAATTCACCCCTCCACTTT.

The chain links TRBV5-1 to TRBJ2-1, with TRBD2 matching over 7 bases. Germline CDR1 and CDR2: SGHRS and YFSETQ. J lost 5 bases, V lost 3 bases, and 14 bases had no gene match. The CDR3 has 17 amino acids. CDR3 nucleotides: TGCGCCAGCAGCTCCGGGTGGGCTAGCGGAATTAACAATGAGCAGTTCTTC. It yields the protein CASSSGWASGINNEQFF.

This chain links TRBV7-2 with TRBJ2-1; TRBD1 aligns across 11 bases. Trimming at V came to 5 bases and at J to 4 bases, leaving 4 bases not matched to a gene. Germline values: CDR1 SGHTA, CDR2 FQGNSA. CDR3 size: 15 residues. This chain's CDR3 is CASSPDRGPYNEQFF. The CDR3 DNA is TGTGCCAGCAGCCCGGACAGGGGGCCTTACAATGAGCAGTTCTTC.

The chain links TRBV4-1 to TRBJ1-2; perhaps TRBD1 as D (6 bases). CDR1 and CDR2 (germline): MGHRA, YSYEKL. Trimming pared 0 bases from V and 5 bases from J, leaving 16 bases between. The CDR3 is 16 residues long. The CDR3: CASSQEMGGGGYGYTF. The CDR3 DNA reads TGCGCCAGCAGCCAAGAAATGGGGGGCGGTGGGTATGGCTACACCTTC.

The rearrangement links TRBV30 to TRBJ1-6; D call uncertain. CDR3 length equals 13 residues. With 1 base removed from V and 10 bases from J, the gap between germline ends came to 11 bases. The germline V gene has CDR1 GTSNPN and CDR2 SVGIG (reference sequence). CDR3 sequence: CAWSEVPGSPLHF. CDR3 DNA sequence: TGTGCCTGGAGTGAAGTCCCGGGGTCACCCCTCCACTTT.

The rearrangement links TRBV5-5 to TRBJ2-5, with D tentatively TRBD1 (6 bases). V was shortened by 4 bases and J by 4 bases, with 17 bases between the two germline ends. Germline V gene data show CDR1 as SGHKS and CDR2 as YYEKEE (reference sequence). The CDR3 is made up of 15 amino acids. The CDR3 reads CASSLLGAGRETQYF. The CDR3, as DNA: TGTGCCAGCAGCCTTCTGGGGGCTGGGAGAGAGACCCAGTACTTC.

The chain uses TRBV29-1 and TRBJ2-2; 13 bases are shared with TRBD2. Germline-derived CDR1 and CDR2 are SQVTM and ANQGSEA. This CDR3 region has 14 residues. J gave up 6 bases and V 6 bases, and 4 bases lay outside the gene matches. CDR3 nucleotide sequence: TGCAGCGTCCAACTAGCGGGGGGGCCCGGGGAGCTGTTTTTT. Its protein is CSVQLAGGPGELFF.

Written as DNA, the CDR3 is TGTGCCATCTTAGAGTCCAGCACCTACAATGAGCAGTTCTTC. This encodes CAILESSTYNEQFF. J is TRBJ2-1 and V is TRBV10-3; D unresolved. The CDR3 totals 14 residues. V shed 8 bases and J shed 2 bases, with 13 bases lying between them. Germline V gene data show CDR1 as ENHRY and CDR2 as SYGVKD.

The rearrangement links TRBV7-8 to TRBJ2-6, with 7 bases aligning to TRBD1. The CDR3 consists of 19 residues. Germline assignment: CDR1 SGHVS and CDR2 FQNEAQ. V trimming: 1 base; J trimming: 0 bases; junction bases outside the gene matches: 9. The CDR3 region is CASSLGGRTGPSGANVLTF. For the CDR3, the DNA is TGTGCCAGCAGCTTAGGGGGCCGGACAGGCCCCTCTGGGGCCAACGTCCTGACTTTC.